The source of this T cell receptor beta chain is a study of Ad26.COV2.S vaccination and SARS-CoV-2 variants. In the study overall: The study gave Ad26.COV2.S intramuscularly, once or twice 56 days apart. Findings and limits, study-wide: Non-spike TCR breadth showed similarity between vaccine and placebo recipients.

Treatment denoted: 19 received Ad26.COV2.S at low or high dose, single or two shots; 5 received placebo; per-sample allocation not given. Specimens were obtained on day 63 following the first vaccine or placebo injection. Here immunoSEQ multiplex PCR was the method, and the copy in TCRdb shows in-frame clones only, minus some. The sample lists 440,000 or so clones, 92% seen once, with roughly 1.7% in the top ten. Germline V gene lookup returns CDR1 SGDLS and CDR2 YYNGEE. V lost 4 bases to trimming and J lost 4 bases, with 17 bases between them. The CDR3 is 15 amino acids. There are a few counts of this clone. The antigen remains unidentified.

This sample comprised peripheral blood, obtained in a trial of Ad26.COV2.S vaccine versus placebo. The clonotype originates from a person aged 18 to 65 who received the Ad26.COV2.S COVID-19 vaccine or a placebo. The chain joins TRBV9 to TRBJ1-1; D perhaps matches TRBD1 (5 bases). CDR3 coding DNA: TGTGCCAGCAGCACCAGGGCCTCTGGGAGCACTGAAGCTTTCTTT. Amino acid sequence: CASSTRASGSTEAFF.